The text below deals with one T cell receptor (beta chain). The entry originates in a study of blood T cell repertoires in COVID-19. Background on the study: Material from acute and convalescent COVID-19 was sourced from the United States, Italy and Spain. Sample material is recorded as cDNA or gDNA derived from T cells, B-cell-depleted T cells, or PBMCs.

The authors' processing: Reference gene primer amplification yielded estimated nucleated cell counts. TCRdb keeps only in-frame clones here, not all; method: immunoSEQ multiplex PCR. V, J and clone size are taken as reported in that table, and D and trimming were inferred from the DNA itself. The data contain approximately 250,000 clones, 83% of them singletons. The specimen sequenced was peripheral blood. The receptor comes from a human donor in a cohort sampled during active COVID-19.

CDR3 bases: TGTGCCAGCAGCTTACGCATCAGAAGCACAGATACGCAGTATTTT. This sequence encodes CASSLRIRSTDTQYF. The rearrangement links TRBV7-2 to TRBJ2-3; D gene uncertain. The CDR3 is 15 amino acids. Germline CDR1 and CDR2: SGHTA and FQGNSA. The germline V and J ends were trimmed by 2 bases and 0 bases, with 9 bases remaining between them. The complete variable domain, with remaining parts taken from reference TRBV7-2 and TRBJ2-3, reads GAGVSQSPSNKVTEKGKDVELRCDPISGHTALYWYRQSLGQGLEFLIYFQGNSAPDKSGLPSDRFSAERTGGSVSTLTIQRTQQEDSAVYLCASSLRIRSTDTQYFGPGTRLTVL.